These T cell receptor beta chains were read from a single sample in a study of T cell repertoires in cytomegalovirus infection. TCRdb recomputed calls from the reads with MiXCR, one row per CDR3 protein. Of hundreds of thousands of distinct CDR3 sequences in the sample, about 44% were seen once. No antigen has been assigned to these receptors. Sequenced here: cultured PBMCs, sampled from culture after CMV antigen stimulation. All receptors come from a human donor in good health (CMV status not recorded). Some clones in this sample may be carry-over from other donors' samples. Each CDR3 is given with its conserved first and last residue. The order of the fields is V gene, J gene, D gene, clone size, CDR3 protein, CDR3 DNA. A D gene is named only where the DNA matches it firmly. Clone size appears in some rows only: once, few, many, or a class for an expanded clone.

>TRBV7-2|TRBJ2-7|TRBD1|NA
CASSGRTGSNYEQYF
TGTGCCAGCAGCGGCCGGACAGGGTCGAACTACGAGCAGTACTTC
>TRBV7-9|TRBJ2-7|NA|few
CASSLLGAGSYEQYF
TGTGCCAGCAGCTTATTGGGGGCAGGAAGTTACGAGCAGTACTTC
>TRBV7-9|TRBJ2-1|TRBD1|few
CASSSGQGENNEQFF
TGTGCCAGCAGCTCGGGACAGGGGGAAAACAATGAGCAGTTCTTC
>TRBV7-6|TRBJ2-3|NA|few
CASSRSVAPADTQYF
TGTGCCAGCAGCCGAAGTGTAGCGCCGGCAGATACGCAGTATTTT
>TRBV7-2|TRBJ2-5|NA|NA
CASSLALLGLAIETQYF
TGTGCCAGCAGCTTAGCCCTACTTGGGCTAGCGATAGAGACCCAGTACTTC
>TRBV12-3/TRBV12-4|TRBJ2-5|TRBD2|few
CASTLWGGAQETQYF
TGTGCCAGCACCCTATGGGGGGGTGCCCAAGAGACCCAGTACTTC
>TRBV7-2|TRBJ2-2|NA|NA
CASSLGMVGTGELFF
TGTGCCAGCAGCTTAGGGATGGTGGGCACCGGGGAGCTGTTTTTT
>TRBV6-5|TRBJ2-3|TRBD2|once
CASSLGLAGGMHADTQYF
TGTGCCAGCAGTCTGGGACTAGCGGGGGGGATGCACGCAGATACGCAGTATTTT
>TRBV7-2|TRBJ2-1|TRBD2|many
CASSRGLAVYNEQFF
TGTGCCAGCAGCCGGGGACTAGCGGTTTACAATGAGCAGTTCTTC
>TRBV24-1|TRBJ2-7|NA|few
CATSDFGSYEQYF
TGTGCCACCAGTGATTTCGGGTCCTACGAGCAGTACTTC
>TRBV5-1|TRBJ2-2|TRBD1|NA
CASSLTGQGATGELFF
TGCGCCAGCAGCCTAACCGGGCAGGGGGCAACCGGGGAGCTGTTTTTT
>TRBV12-5|TRBJ1-2|NA|few
CASGLVLSQRTDTAGYVYGYTF
TGTGCTAGTGGTTTGGTACTATCCCAGCGAACGGACACGGCAGGGTACGTCTATGGCTACACCTTC
>TRBV6-6|TRBJ2-5|TRBD2|NA
CASSYHGLAGGEKTQYF
TGTGCCAGCAGTTACCACGGACTAGCGGGGGGTGAAAAGACCCAGTACTTC
>TRBV7-2|TRBJ2-3|NA|few
CASSPWTEADTQYF
TGTGCCAGCAGCCCCTGGACAGAGGCTGATACGCAGTATTTT
>TRBV7-2|TRBJ1-6|NA|NA
CASSLTRNSPLHF
TGTGCCAGCAGCTTAACCCGAAATTCACCCCTCCACTTT
>TRBV12-3/TRBV12-4|TRBJ2-7|NA|NA
CASSSQLPYEQYF
TGTGCCAGCAGTTCACAGCTCCCCTACGAGCAGTACTTC
>TRBV30|TRBJ2-1|TRBD2|few
CAWSVRLANNEQFF
TGTGCCTGGAGTGTACGACTAGCTAACAATGAGCAGTTCTTC
>TRBV7-8|TRBJ2-3|NA|few
CASSFLGPTDTQYF
TGTGCCAGCAGCTTTCTAGGACCCACAGATACGCAGTATTTT
>TRBV11-2|TRBJ2-3|TRBD2|NA
CASSLGGLAETSTDTQYF
TGTGCCAGCAGCTTAGGGGGACTAGCGGAGACTAGCACAGATACGCAGTATTTT
>TRBV5-6|TRBJ1-4|NA|NA
CASSLASRFGENLFF
TGTGCCAGCAGCTTGGCCAGCCGTTTCGGAGAAAACCTGTTTTTT
>TRBV11-2|TRBJ2-1|TRBD1|NA
CASSLDRGSSYNEQFF
TGTGCCAGCAGCTTAGACAGGGGGTCTTCCTACAATGAGCAGTTCTTC
>TRBV7-8|TRBJ1-3|NA|few
CASSFDGRAGNTIYF
TGTGCCAGCAGCTTCGACGGGAGAGCTGGAAACACCATATATTTT
>TRBV7-6|TRBJ1-1|NA|once
CASSSEGVEAFF
TGTGCCAGCAGCTCCGAGGGGGTAGAAGCTTTCTTT
>TRBV19|TRBJ2-2|TRBD1|few
CATKTGTVSTGELFF
TGTGCCACAAAGACCGGGACAGTCAGCACCGGGGAGCTGTTTTTT
>TRBV7-9|TRBJ2-7|NA|NA
CASSPPNDGNSYEQYF
TGTGCCAGCAGTCCCCCAAACGACGGGAACTCCTACGAGCAGTACTTC
>TRBV7-4|TRBJ1-6|NA|NA
CASSFGGGHSPLHF
TGTGCCAGCAGCTTCGGGGGCGGACATTCACCCCTCCACTTT
>TRBV7-4|TRBJ1-6|NA|NA
CASSLSPEGENSPLHF
TGTGCCAGCAGCTTATCCCCTGAAGGGGAGAATTCACCCCTCCACTTT
>TRBV12-3/TRBV12-4|TRBJ1-6|TRBD1|NA
CARPTTGQLILTSPLHF
TGTGCCAGGCCGACAACGGGACAGTTAATTTTAACTTCACCCCTCCACTTT
>TRBV7-9|TRBJ2-3|TRBD2|NA
CASSWGLAGDNTQYF
TGTGCCAGCAGCTGGGGACTAGCGGGGGATAATACGCAGTATTTT
>TRBV3-1|TRBJ1-5|TRBD1|NA
CASSQDRQLGPQHF
TGTGCCAGCAGCCAGGACAGGCAATTGGGGCCCCAGCATTTT
>TRBV2|TRBJ1-4|NA|NA
CASTPNRGEKLFF
TGTGCCAGCACTCCCAATCGGGGGGAAAAACTGTTTTTT
>TRBV4-1|TRBJ1-6|TRBD1|NA
CASSQVPGQGNSPLHF
TGCGCCAGCAGCCAGGTCCCGGGACAGGGTAATTCACCCCTCCACTTT
>TRBV11-2|TRBJ2-7|TRBD2|NA
CASSLLAGVPSYEQYF
TGTGCCAGCAGCTTATTAGCGGGAGTTCCAAGCTACGAGCAGTACTTC
>TRBV7-2|TRBJ2-5|NA|few
CASRLGGETQYF
TGTGCCAGCAGGTTGGGGGGAGAGACCCAGTACTTC
>TRBV11-2|TRBJ2-3|NA|NA
CASSRNSPDTQYF
TGTGCCAGCAGCCGAAATAGCCCAGATACGCAGTATTTT